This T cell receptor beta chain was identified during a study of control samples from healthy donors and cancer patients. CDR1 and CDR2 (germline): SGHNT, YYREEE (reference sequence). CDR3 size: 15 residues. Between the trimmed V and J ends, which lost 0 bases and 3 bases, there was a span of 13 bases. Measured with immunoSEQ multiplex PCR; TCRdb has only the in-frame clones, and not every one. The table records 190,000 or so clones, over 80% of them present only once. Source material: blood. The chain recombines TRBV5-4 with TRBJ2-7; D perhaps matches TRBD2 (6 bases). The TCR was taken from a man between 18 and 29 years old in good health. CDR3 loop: CASSLGISGDYEQYF. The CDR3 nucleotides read TGTGCCAGCAGCTTGGGGATTTCGGGAGACTACGAGCAGTACTTC.